These 26 T cell receptor beta chains came from one sample sequenced in a study of shared clonotypes between healthy human individuals. Naive CD8 populations comprised CD45RO-negative cells positively selected for CCR7, excluding terminally differentiated effector memory CD45RA+ cells. The repertoire was sequenced with immunoSEQ multiplex PCR; TCRdb's copy has only in-frame clones and lacks some. The data contain some 800,000 clones, more than 85% of them seen just once; the ten biggest clones take up around 24%. The sequenced material came from naive CD8+ T cells sorted from blood. The receptors were sampled from a man aged 25-40 years in good health.

This chain connects TRBV5-5 to TRBJ2-7; 9 bases are shared with TRBD2. The V and J ends lost 6 bases and 1 base, in that order; junction bases with no gene match: 11. The CDR3 consists of 16 residues. CDR1 is SGHKS and CDR2 is YYEKEE in the germline V gene (reference sequence). CDR3 loop: CASTRVLAGPSYEQYF. The CDR3 DNA sequence: TGTGCCAGCACCAGGGTACTAGCGGGCCCGTCCTACGAGCAGTACTTC.

The rearrangement links TRBV29-1 to TRBJ2-1; weak D call: TRBD1 (6 bases). The CDR3 runs to 13 residues. Germline V gives CDR1 SQVTM, CDR2 ANQGSEA. Trimming cost V 6 bases and J 1 base, with 10 bases left between them. CDR3 nucleotides: TGCAGCGTAAGGGACATTTCCTACAATGAGCAGTTCTTC. This translates into CSVRDISYNEQFF.

This chain joins TRBV7-9 and TRBJ2-5; 16 bases map to TRBD2. The end of the DNA aligns better with TRBJ2-7, so the J call may be wrong. CDR1 is SEHNR and CDR2 is FQNEAQ in the germline V gene (reference sequence). The CDR3 contains 18 residues. CDR3 amino acids: CASSSREGTSGRAYEQYF. In DNA form, the CDR3 reads TGTGCCAGCAGCTCCAGAGAGGGGACTAGCGGGAGGGCCTACGAGCAGTACTTC.

A word on this clone: The sample holds other DNA sequences that translate to the same CDR3. The chain joins TRBV7-9 to TRBJ1-1; D is undetermined. V lost 5 bases, J lost 1 base, and 5 bases lay in between. This CDR3 comprises 12 residues. Germline assignment: CDR1 SEHNR and CDR2 FQNEAQ (reference sequence). The CDR3, as DNA: TGTGCCAGCAGCAGAGGGAACACTGAAGCTTTCTTT. It is translated as CASSRGNTEAFF.

In this sample, this clone turned up once. The rearrangement links TRBV29-1 to TRBJ1-2; no clear D gene. The germline gives CDR1 SQVTM, CDR2 ANQGSEA. This CDR3 region has 13 residues. V was pared by 3 bases and J by 2 bases, with 10 bases between. Here the CDR3 DNA reads TGCAGCGTTGACGTTTGGGAGAACTATGGCTACACCTTC. It translates to CSVDVWENYGYTF.

V gene TRBV10-2 combines with J gene TRBJ2-3, with 13 positions matching TRBD2. Germline loops: CDR1 WSHSY, CDR2 SAAADI. The CDR3 length is 15 residues. V dropped 8 bases and J dropped 6; count of bases not matched to a gene: 8. CDR3 bases: TGCGCCAGCCTTTGGACTAGCGGGAGTAGGGATACGCAGTATTTT. Its protein is CASLWTSGSRDTQYF.

This clone is a singleton in its sample. In DNA form, the CDR3 reads TGTGCCAGCAGTCTCCCGGGACGGAGGGAGCAGTACTTC. It yields the protein CASSLPGRREQYF. This chain joins TRBV27 and TRBJ2-7; D could derive from TRBD1 or TRBD2 (5 bases each). Germline assignment: CDR1 MNHEY and CDR2 SMNVEV (reference sequence). V lost 5 bases to trimming and J lost 7 bases, with 15 bases between them. The CDR3 sequence is 13 residues long.

This chain's CDR3 is CASRSQLTGNYEQYF. CDR3 nucleotide sequence: TGCGCCAGCAGATCCCAACTTACAGGGAACTACGAGCAGTACTTC. V is TRBV4-1 and J is TRBJ2-7; a weak D match, TRBD1 (6 bases). The CDR3 has 15 residues. From germline, CDR1 is MGHRA and CDR2 YSYEKL. Trimming cost V 6 bases and J 3 bases, with 18 bases left between them.

The V and J genes are TRBV9 and TRBJ1-2, with a possible D match to TRBD1 (5 bases). V dropped 3 bases and J dropped 8 bases, with 14 bases sitting between them. The CDR3 is 13 amino acids. Germline V gene lookup returns CDR1 SGDLS and CDR2 YYNGEE. The CDR3 bases are TGTGCCAGCAGCGCCTCGTCGGGGGTCGGCTACACCTTC. It translates to CASSASSGVGYTF.

This sequence joins TRBV5-8 and TRBJ1-1; TRBD1 might be the D (5 bases). Per germline, CDR1 SGHTS and CDR2 YDEGEE. CDR3 length: 14 residues. V was pared by 4 bases and J by 5 bases, with 15 bases between. This CDR3 is CASSLNSGLTEAFF. CDR3 DNA sequence: TGTGCCAGCAGCCTAAATTCAGGGCTGACTGAAGCTTTCTTT.

This clone appeared a single time. The chain joins TRBV5-4 to TRBJ2-1; D gene uncertain. Between the trimmed V and J ends, which lost 4 bases and 0 bases, there was a span of 11 bases. The CDR3 has 15 amino acids. Per the germline V gene, CDR1 is SGHNT and CDR2 is YYREEE (reference sequence). The CDR3 spells CASSPDISSYNEQFF. In DNA form, the CDR3 reads TGTGCCAGCAGCCCAGATATTAGCTCCTACAATGAGCAGTTCTTC. Combining the CDR3 with reference TRBV5-4 and TRBJ2-1 gives the whole variable domain ETGVTQSPTHLIKTRGQQVTLRCSSQSGHNTVSWYQQALGQGPQFIFQYYREEENGRGNFPPRFSGLQFPNYSSELNVNALELDDSALYLCASSPDISSYNEQFFGPGTRLTVL.

A remark on this clone: At the DNA level, this CDR3 is encoded by other sequences in the same sample as well. The chain employs TRBV20-1 and TRBJ2-1; tentative D call: TRBD2 (5 bases). From germline, CDR1 is DFQATT and CDR2 SNEGSKA (reference sequence). CDR3 length: 11 amino acids. The ends were cut back, 3 bases at V and 6 bases at J, with 6 bases in the middle. The chain's CDR3 is CSASLANEQFF. The CDR3 region has the DNA TGCAGTGCTAGTCTAGCCAATGAGCAGTTCTTC.

This clone was seen once. The J gene is TRBJ1-2, the V gene TRBV7-9; possible D gene TRBD1, 6 bases. The CDR3 runs to 13 residues. The germline gives CDR1 SEHNR, CDR2 FQNEAQ (reference sequence). The germline V and J ends were trimmed by 7 bases and 3 bases, with 12 bases remaining between them. CDR3 sequence (DNA): TGTGCCAGCAACAGGGCCCGGGACTATGGCTACACCTTC. It is translated as CASNRARDYGYTF.

This rearrangement joins TRBV28 to TRBJ2-2, with TRBD1 as a possible D gene (5 bases). CDR3 size: 15 residues. CDR1 MDHEN and CDR2 SYDVKM come from the germline V gene. V lost 5 bases and J 2 bases, leaving 12 bases between the germline ends. The CDR3 spells CASSTPGQNTGELFF. CDR3 DNA: TGTGCCAGCAGTACCCCAGGGCAAAACACCGGGGAGCTGTTTTTT.

The V call is TRBV7-9, the J call TRBJ1-1; 9 bases are shared with TRBD1. Germline assignment: CDR1 SEHNR and CDR2 FQNEAQ (reference sequence). This CDR3 has 15 amino acids. Losses at the gene ends were 2 bases for V and 3 bases for J; bases not matched to a gene: 4. CDR3: CASSLPGTGYTEAFF. The CDR3 DNA sequence: TGTGCCAGCAGCTTACCCGGGACAGGGTACACTGAAGCTTTCTTT.

This chain joins TRBV7-9 and TRBJ2-1; D uncertain. With 4 bases removed from V and 2 bases from J, the gap between germline ends came to 12 bases. CDR1 and CDR2 from the germline V gene are SEHNR and FQNEAQ (reference sequence). CDR3 length: 15 residues. In nucleotides, the CDR3 is TGTGCCAGCAGCTCCGCCGGGCGGACCTACAATGAGCAGTTCTTC. Translating gives CASSSAGRTYNEQFF.

The chain links TRBV7-9 to TRBJ2-7; 7 bases match TRBD2. CDR1 is SEHNR, CDR2 FQNEAQ, per germline (reference sequence). This CDR3 region has 14 residues. Germline trimming cut 5 bases from V and 3 bases from J; bases unmatched to any gene: 7. The CDR3 nucleotides are TGTGCCAGCAGCCTAGGCGGGAGCGGCTACGAGCAGTACTTC. This sequence encodes CASSLGGSGYEQYF.

The chain couples TRBV9 to TRBJ2-2; D gene uncertain. CDR1 and CDR2 (germline): SGDLS, YYNGEE. The V end was cut by 5 bases, the J end by 6 bases, with 17 bases between. The CDR3 extends over 15 amino acids. The CDR3 loop reads CASSDPGSGPGELFF. The CDR3 DNA reads TGTGCCAGCAGTGACCCCGGATCAGGACCCGGGGAGCTGTTTTTT. Variable domain in full (rest from reference TRBV9 and TRBJ2-2): DSGVTQTPKHLITATGQRVTLRCSPRSGDLSVYWYQQSLDQGLQFLIQYYNGEERAKGNILERFSAQQFPDLHSELNLSSLELGDSALYFCASSDPGSGPGELFFGEGSRLTVL.

In the case of this clone: The identical CDR3 is also encoded by other nucleotide sequences in the sample. The chain links TRBV2 to TRBJ2-3, with D possibly matching TRBD2 (5 bases). The CDR3 has 11 amino acids. The V gene lost 9 bases and the J gene lost 6 bases, with 10 bases spanning the gap. From germline, CDR1 is SNHLY and CDR2 FYNNEI. Here the CDR3 DNA reads TGTGCCAGTTCCCGGGGTGATACGCAGTATTTT. It yields the protein CASSRGDTQYF.

The chain recombines TRBV28 with TRBJ2-1, with D possibly being TRBD2 (5 bases). Germline V gene sequence: CDR1 MDHEN, CDR2 SYDVKM. This CDR3 is 13 amino acids long. V gave up 5 bases and J gave up 10 bases, with 15 bases separating them. CDR3 DNA sequence: TGTGCCAGCAGTCCGGTAGCGCCGAGGGAGCAGTTCTTC. It yields the protein CASSPVAPREQFF. The full variable domain, with the rest looked up from reference TRBV28 and TRBJ2-1, is DVKVTQSSRYLVKRTGEKVFLECVQDMDHENMFWYRQDPGLGLRLIYFSYDVKMKEKGDIPEGYSVSREKKERFSLILESASTNQTSMYLCASSPVAPREQFFGPGTRLTVL.

The V call is TRBV29-1, the J call TRBJ2-3; 9 nucleotides agree with TRBD1. Unmatched junction bases numbered 8, after V lost 0 bases and J lost 1 base. The CDR3 consists of 17 residues. From germline, CDR1 is SQVTM and CDR2 ANQGSEA. The CDR3 DNA is TGCAGCGTTGAAGACCCCGACAGGGGGGAAGGCACAGATACGCAGTATTTT. Amino acids: CSVEDPDRGEGTDTQYF.

This clone was recorded only once. The chain carries TRBV5-4 and TRBJ2-1, with D maybe TRBD2 (6 bases). Germline V gene data show CDR1 as SGHNT and CDR2 as YYREEE (reference sequence). The V gene lost 6 bases and the J gene lost 8 bases, with 21 bases spanning the gap. The length of the CDR3 is 15 residues. The CDR3 nucleotides are TGTGCCAGCATGGACCGGAGGGTCGGAGCGGATGAGCAGTTCTTC. Protein sequence: CASMDRRVGADEQFF.

V and J are TRBV2 and TRBJ2-7, with no clear D. Germline CDR1 is SNHLY and CDR2 is FYNNEI. V lost 4 bases and J lost 3, with 19 bases in between. The CDR3 contains 16 residues. The chain's CDR3 is CASSGLHVPSGYEQYF. The CDR3 DNA sequence: TGTGCCAGCAGTGGCCTCCATGTCCCATCCGGCTACGAGCAGTACTTC.

The gene calls are TRBV5-6 and TRBJ1-1; the D is unclear. Per germline, CDR1 SGHDT and CDR2 YYEEEE. CDR3 length equals 15 residues. The ends were cut back, 0 bases at V and 1 base at J, with 10 bases in the middle. The CDR3 bases are TGTGCCAGCAGCTTGGAGTTCGAGGGGAACACTGAAGCTTTCTTT. It is translated as CASSLEFEGNTEAFF.

This sequence joins TRBV27 and TRBJ2-7; D is undetermined. Germline loops: CDR1 MNHEY, CDR2 SMNVEV (reference sequence). V lost 2 bases, J lost 6 bases, and 14 bases lay in between. This CDR3 has 14 residues. The CDR3 is CASSLVVNSREQYF. As DNA, the CDR3 is TGTGCCAGCAGTTTAGTCGTCAATTCCCGCGAGCAGTACTTC.

J is TRBJ1-1 and V is TRBV9; 9 bases map to TRBD1. The germline V gene has CDR1 SGDLS and CDR2 YYNGEE. The CDR3 extends over 15 amino acids. The trim removed 3 bases at V and 6 bases at J, leaving 9 bases unmatched. The CDR3 sequence: CASSGKQGAVAEAFF. Here the CDR3 DNA reads TGTGCCAGCAGCGGGAAACAGGGGGCAGTAGCTGAAGCTTTCTTT. The full variable domain, in which reference TRBV9 and TRBJ1-1 provide the parts outside the CDR3, is DSGVTQTPKHLITATGQRVTLRCSPRSGDLSVYWYQQSLDQGLQFLIQYYNGEERAKGNILERFSAQQFPDLHSELNLSSLELGDSALYFCASSGKQGAVAEAFFGQGTRLTVV.